What follows are 32 T cell receptor beta chains derived from one specimen sequenced in a study of regulatory T cells in long-lasting Graves disease. The time point here: newly diagnosed GD, antithyroid drugs for less than 3 months. With RNA extracted from PBMCs as input, the TCR library was made. To make TCR beta libraries, researchers used iRepertoire HTBI primers and Arm-PCR of CDR3 regions. TCRdb re-called the multiplex PCR reads through MiXCR, storing one row per CDR3 protein. The sample holds 560,000 or so distinct CDR3 sequences, 15% to 20% seen once. The same sample was also studied in work on T cells in Graves' hyperthyroidism and ophthalmopathy.

The material sequenced was peripheral blood mononuclear cells (PBMCs), taken at new diagnosis, from a patient treated with antithyroid drugs. The receptors originated from a man between 18 and 35 years old with Graves disease.

The chain uses TRBV11-2 and TRBJ1-2, with 8 bases that match TRBD1. The CDR3 spans 13 residues. Germline V gene sequence: CDR1 SGHAT, CDR2 FQNNGV. The V gene end was trimmed by 4 bases and the J gene end by 7 bases; junction bases not matched to a gene: 5. The CDR3 sequence is CASSWDRRSGYTF. CDR3 nucleotides: TGTGCCAGCAGCTGGGACAGGCGAAGTGGCTACACCTTC.

This clonotype was recorded at least ten times. An end of the junction differs from the germline gene, which may be a read error. The rearrangement links TRBV5-1 to TRBJ1-2, with a tentative D call TRBD1 (5 bases). Germline V gene sequence: CDR1 SGHRS, CDR2 YFSETQ. CDR3 length: 15 amino acids. The CDR3 sequence is CASSLERQSFYGYTF. The CDR3 nucleotides are TGTGCCAGCAGCTTGGAACGACAGTCTTTCTATGGCTACACCTTC.

This clonotype was recorded at least ten times. CDR3 region: CSAAPSGPNGQYF. In nucleotides, the CDR3 is TGCAGCGCGGCCCCTTCAGGGCCGAACGGGCAGTACTTC. The genes are TRBV29-1 and TRBJ2-7; D is possibly TRBD1 (5 bases). There are 13 residues in the CDR3. The V gene lost 7 bases and the J gene lost 9 bases, with 22 bases spanning the gap. The germline gives CDR1 SQVTM, CDR2 ANQGSEA.

This chain links TRBV20-1 with TRBJ2-7; D possibly corresponds to TRBD1 (6 bases). Germline V gene data show CDR1 as DFQATT and CDR2 as SNEGSKA (reference sequence). This CDR3 has 16 amino acids. The V end lost 0 bases, the J end lost 3 bases, and 18 bases lay between the germline ends. The CDR3 is CSARDPGQGTGYEQYF. The CDR3 region has the DNA TGCAGTGCTAGAGATCCGGGGCAGGGGACGGGCTACGAGCAGTACTTC.

In its sample, this clonotype was seen once. This may come from a read error, since a much larger clone is one base off. The gene calls are TRBV5-1 and TRBJ2-2, with TRBD1 identical over 7 bases. Per germline, CDR1 SGHRS and CDR2 YFSETQ. This CDR3 spans 17 amino acids. J lost 0 bases, V lost 3 bases, and 8 bases had no gene match. DNA of the CDR3: TGCGCCAGCAGCTCTGAACAGGGGCGATCGAACACCGGGGAGCTGTTTTTT. This sequence encodes CASSSEQGRSNTGELFF.

The table lists this clonotype with many counts. The chain carries TRBV2 and TRBJ2-4, with D tentatively TRBD1 (5 bases). The ends were cut back, 4 bases at V and 8 bases at J, with 15 bases in the middle. Germline values: CDR1 SNHLY, CDR2 FYNNEI. This CDR3 spans 14 amino acids. The CDR3, as DNA: TGTGCCAGCAGTGGTGTCAGGGTGGGGCACATTCAGTACTTC. This codes for CASSGVRVGHIQYF.

Comments on this clonotype: A junction boundary mismatches the germline segment, possibly from a read error. This chain joins TRBV19 and TRBJ2-5; TRBD1 aligns across 8 bases. CDR3 size: 14 residues. In germline, CDR1 is LNHDA, CDR2 SQIVND (reference sequence). Here the CDR3 DNA reads TGTACCAGTAGAGCCAGGGGGCTGGGAGAGACCCAGTACTTC. It codes for CTSRARGLGETQYF.

The V and J genes are TRBV6-2 or TRBV6-3 and TRBJ1-5; D ambiguous. Trimming took 7 bases from V and 10 from J, leaving 5 bases between them. The CDR3 has 9 residues. CDR1 MNHEY and CDR2 SVGEGT come from the germline V gene. The CDR3 bases are TGTGCCAGCACGGGCCCCCAGCATTTT. Encoded protein: CASTGPQHF.

The table lists this clonotype with many counts. The chain couples TRBV30 to TRBJ2-1; D not certain. Germline V lookup: CDR1 GTSNPN, CDR2 SVGIG (reference sequence). This CDR3 comprises 14 residues. V dropped 0 bases and J dropped 4 bases, with 10 bases sitting between them. CDR3 coding DNA: TGTGCCTGGAGTGTAGGAAGCCAGTACAATGAGCAGTTCTTC. This codes for CAWSVGSQYNEQFF.

This clonotype was recorded at least ten times. The V gene is TRBV27, the J gene TRBJ2-7; D is unresolved. Germline CDR1 MNHEY, CDR2 SMNVEV (reference sequence). Trimming shortened V by 0 bases and J by 2 bases, and 5 bases separated the two germline ends. The length of the CDR3 is 13 residues. The CDR3 DNA reads as TGTGCCAGCAGTTTATCTTCCGCCTACGAGCAGTACTTC. Translating gives CASSLSSAYEQYF.

In the case of this clonotype: A read error may be the cause here, since a much bigger clone is one base away. The CDR3 ends on some other residue instead of the conserved phenylalanine or tryptophan, so this is likely a read error. The chain uses TRBV27 and TRBJ1-6; D is unclear. There are 14 residues in the CDR3. Trimming took off 6 bases at V and 15 bases at J, with 21 bases between the two ends. Germline loops: CDR1 MNHEY, CDR2 SMNVEV (reference sequence). The CDR3 DNA is TGTGCCAGCAGCCTCGATCACATAAGGGCGGTCCTCCACCTT. Its translation: CASSLDHIRAVLHL.

The genes are TRBV29-1 and TRBJ2-1; the D gene is possibly TRBD2 (6 bases). Trimming took 0 bases from V and 0 from J, leaving 21 bases between them. The CDR3 length is 19 residues. CDR1 SQVTM and CDR2 ANQGSEA come from the germline V gene. The CDR3: CSVEDSDPSRGSSYNEQFF. The CDR3 nucleotides are TGCAGCGTTGAAGATTCCGACCCCAGTCGGGGGAGCTCCTACAATGAGCAGTTCTTC.

In this sample, this clonotype turned up many times. This sequence joins TRBV12-3 or TRBV12-4 and TRBJ1-6; TRBD1 matches 8 bases. The trim removed 2 bases at V and 10 bases at J, leaving 7 bases unmatched. The CDR3 extends over 15 amino acids. The CDR3 is CASSLLTGGDSPLHF. As DNA, the CDR3 is TGTGCCAGCAGTTTACTCACAGGGGGGGACTCACCCCTCCACTTT.

V gene TRBV3-1 combines with J gene TRBJ1-6; the D is unclear. The V gene lost 0 bases and the J gene lost 9 bases, with 6 bases spanning the gap. The germline V gene has CDR1 LGHDT and CDR2 YNNKEL (reference sequence). This CDR3 region has 13 residues. The CDR3 spells CASSQEVRSPLHF. In DNA, the CDR3 is TGTGCCAGCAGCCAAGAAGTACGTTCACCCCTCCACTTT.

In this sample, this clonotype turned up many times. The DNA of the CDR3 is TGCAGTGCGCGGGCGGTAGCGACCTACGAGCAGTACTTC. This gives the protein CSARAVATYEQYF. The rearrangement joins TRBV20-1 to TRBJ2-7, with a possible D match to TRBD2 (5 bases). V was trimmed by 6 bases and J by 2 bases, leaving 14 bases between them. CDR3 size: 13 residues. Germline CDR1 DFQATT, CDR2 SNEGSKA (reference sequence).

V gene TRBV6-2 or TRBV6-3 combines with J gene TRBJ2-7, with 8 positions matching TRBD1. V lost 0 bases and J lost 4; bases outside the gene matches: 8. Germline lookup yields CDR1 MNHEY and CDR2 SVGEGT. The CDR3 has 16 amino acids. CDR3 sequence: CASSYSRDRQNYEQYF. CDR3 DNA: TGTGCCAGCAGTTACTCTCGGGACAGGCAGAATTACGAGCAGTACTTC.

This clonotype was recorded at least ten times. J is TRBJ1-1 and V is TRBV7-3, with D maybe TRBD1 (5 bases). The germline V and J ends were trimmed by 5 bases and 0 bases, with 16 bases remaining between them. CDR1 is SGHTA and CDR2 is FQGTGA in the germline V gene. The CDR3 has 16 amino acids. In nucleotides, the CDR3 is TGTGCCAGCAGCCCACCCCCGTGGGGGATGAACACTGAAGCTTTCTTT. It encodes CASSPPPWGMNTEAFF.

V gene TRBV5-1 combines with J gene TRBJ1-1; TRBD1 aligns across 9 bases. Germline CDR1 is SGHRS and CDR2 is YFSETQ. The J segment lost 0 bases and the V segment lost 8 bases, leaving 8 bases of the junction unmatched. The CDR3 has 15 residues. This CDR3 is CASRDRDMMNTEAFF. CDR3 in DNA: TGCGCCAGTCGGGACAGGGACATGATGAACACTGAAGCTTTCTTT.

This clonotype was seen more than once but under ten times. The chain joins TRBV7-9 to TRBJ2-3; no reliable D call. The CDR3 has 12 residues. Germline assignment: CDR1 SEHNR and CDR2 FQNEAQ (reference sequence). V was pared by 1 base and J by 7 bases, with 6 bases between. The CDR3, as DNA: TGTGCCAGCAGCTTAGTTAGTTATACGCAGTATTTT. Translating gives CASSLVSYTQYF.

This clonotype was observed at least ten times. This sequence joins TRBV10-3 and TRBJ2-7; 7 bases agree with TRBD1. The ends lost 2 bases at V and 2 bases at J; junction bases unmatched: 3. The CDR3 sequence is 14 residues long. Germline values: CDR1 ENHRY, CDR2 SYGVKD. In DNA form, the CDR3 reads TGTGCCATCAGTGAGCGGGACAGTACCTACGAGCAGTACTTC. It is translated as CAISERDSTYEQYF.

The V gene is TRBV29-1, the J gene TRBJ2-3; possibly TRBD2 for D (6 bases). The germline CDR1 and CDR2 sequences are SQVTM and ANQGSEA. Between the trimmed V and J ends, which lost 6 bases and 7 bases, there was a span of 17 bases. This CDR3 region has 13 residues. The DNA for the CDR3 is TGCAGCGTCCTACCCTCTGGGGGGAATACGCAGTATTTT. Amino acid sequence: CSVLPSGGNTQYF.

This clonotype showed up many times. This chain uses TRBV2 with TRBJ1-2; no reliable D call. CDR1 and CDR2 (germline): SNHLY, FYNNEI. The CDR3 covers 11 residues. Trimming took 8 bases from V and 7 from J, leaving 11 bases between them. The CDR3 bases are TGTGCCAGCGGACGGGAAATTGGCTACACCTTC. Its translation: CASGREIGYTF.

This sequence joins TRBV2 and TRBJ1-4; D uncertain. The V gene lost 6 bases and the J gene lost 10 bases, with 15 bases spanning the gap. The germline V gene encodes CDR1 SNHLY and CDR2 FYNNEI. The CDR3 has 13 amino acids. The CDR3 here is CASRTDGRGKLFF. In DNA, the CDR3 is TGTGCCAGCAGGACCGACGGACGTGGAAAACTGTTTTTT. The complete variable domain, with remaining parts taken from reference TRBV2 and TRBJ1-4, reads EPEVTQTPSHQVTQMGQEVILRCVPISNHLYFYWYRQILGQKVEFLVSFYNNEISEKSEIFDDQFSVERPDGSNFTLKIRSTKLEDSAMYFCASRTDGRGKLFFGSGTQLSVL.

This clonotype was counted many times. The chain recombines TRBV30 with TRBJ2-1; maybe TRBD2 (6 bases). The germline V gene has CDR1 GTSNPN and CDR2 SVGIG (reference sequence). V was cut by 2 bases and J by 0 bases, with 11 bases left in between. This CDR3 spans 15 amino acids. The CDR3 sequence is CAWSTSYSSYNEQFF. DNA for the CDR3: TGTGCCTGGAGTACTAGCTATAGCTCCTACAATGAGCAGTTCTTC.

This clonotype appeared many times. The chain recombines TRBV2 with TRBJ1-1; unclear D gene. Germline CDR1 is SNHLY and CDR2 is FYNNEI. There are 13 residues in the CDR3. V lost 1 base and J lost 4, with 7 bases in between. The CDR3 DNA reads TGTGCCAGCAGTGAAGAGGTGGGCACTGAAGCTTTCTTT. This encodes CASSEEVGTEAFF.

The V gene is TRBV30, the J gene TRBJ2-3; 9 bases map to TRBD2. The CDR3 loop spans 19 amino acids. The germline gives CDR1 GTSNPN, CDR2 SVGIG (reference sequence). V shed 0 bases, J shed 2 bases, and the junction held 15 bases outside the gene matches. DNA for the CDR3: TGTGCCTGGAGTGTATCGGGGGGAATGACTAGCGGAGACACAGATACGCAGTATTTT. The encoded protein is CAWSVSGGMTSGDTDTQYF.

This clonotype occurred a few times. The chain uses TRBV20-1 and TRBJ2-7; 9 nucleotides match TRBD1. The CDR3 sequence is 15 residues long. The trim removed 6 bases at V and 2 bases at J, leaving 11 bases unmatched. Germline CDR1 DFQATT, CDR2 SNEGSKA (reference sequence). The CDR3 spells CSAPQRTGDPYEQYF. The CDR3 DNA reads TGCAGTGCGCCCCAGAGGACAGGGGATCCCTACGAGCAGTACTTC.

The chain is built from TRBV29-1 and TRBJ2-3; 11 bases match TRBD2. Looked up from germline, CDR1 is SQVTM and CDR2 is ANQGSEA. The V gene end was trimmed by 7 bases and the J gene end by 5 bases; junction bases not matched to a gene: 8. The CDR3 sequence is 14 residues long. CDR3 amino acids: CSASHSGRGDTQYF. In DNA form, the CDR3 reads TGCAGCGCCTCTCATAGCGGGAGGGGAGATACGCAGTATTTT.

This rearrangement joins TRBV3-1 to TRBJ2-1; 9 nucleotides agree with TRBD2. V was clipped by 1 base and J by 2 bases; unmatched bases: 12. The length of the CDR3 is 19 residues. The germline V gene has CDR1 LGHDT and CDR2 YNNKEL (reference sequence). Here the CDR3 DNA reads TGTGCCAGCAGCCAAGGGACCGTCTCTAGCGGGGAAACCTACAATGAGCAGTTCTTC. Translated: CASSQGTVSSGETYNEQFF.

This clonotype was picked up many times. The chain employs TRBV18 and TRBJ2-5; TRBD2 aligns across 10 bases. V trimming: 4 bases; J trimming: 5 bases; junction bases outside the gene matches: 13. The V gene's germline CDR1 is KGHSH and CDR2 LQKENI. The CDR3 runs 17 residues. This CDR3 is CASSRPGLAGEKETQYF. CDR3 coding DNA: TGTGCCAGCTCACGACCGGGGCTAGCGGGAGAGAAGGAGACCCAGTACTTC.

This clonotype has ten or more counts. This chain uses TRBV2 with TRBJ2-3; either TRBD1 or TRBD2 may supply D (5 bases each). Germline V gene sequence: CDR1 SNHLY, CDR2 FYNNEI. V gave up 8 bases and J gave up 0 bases, with 12 bases separating them. This CDR3 contains 14 residues. In DNA form, the CDR3 reads TGTGCCAGCGAGGGGCAGGTTAGCACAGATACGCAGTATTTT. Amino acid sequence: CASEGQVSTDTQYF. The entire variable domain, with the rest obtained from reference TRBV2 and TRBJ2-3, is as follows: EPEVTQTPSHQVTQMGQEVILRCVPISNHLYFYWYRQILGQKVEFLVSFYNNEISEKSEIFDDQFSVERPDGSNFTLKIRSTKLEDSAMYFCASEGQVSTDTQYFGPGTRLTVL.

This clonotype appeared many times. The genes are TRBV3-1 and TRBJ2-3, with a weak D call TRBD2 (5 bases). The CDR3 has 14 residues. CDR1 and CDR2 from the germline V gene are LGHDT and YNNKEL (reference sequence). Trimming pared 3 bases from V and 5 bases from J, leaving 12 bases between. CDR3 bases: TGTGCCAGCAGCCATGGACTCGAGGGAGATACGCAGTATTTT. This encodes CASSHGLEGDTQYF.